One and the same sample provided the 21 T cell receptor beta chains below, sequenced in a study of cytomegalovirus exposure and HLA in healthy donors. The PCR made use of 60 Vbeta and 13 Jbeta primers. The table came from immunoSEQ multiplex PCR; TCRdb's copy has only in-frame clones and leaves some out. Its table records 100,000 to 150,000 clones. The sequenced material came from PBMCs. Receptors were obtained from a man aged 40-49 years in good health and CMV-seronegative.

The CDR3: CASIPLGARMGGYTF. DNA for the CDR3: TGTGCCAGCATCCCCTTGGGGGCCCGGATGGGTGGCTACACCTTC. The rearrangement uses TRBV6-6 and TRBJ1-2, with D possibly being TRBD1 (6 bases). The CDR3 is 15 amino acids. Germline V gene lookup returns CDR1 MNHNY and CDR2 SVGAGI (reference sequence). V shed 7 bases and J shed 7 bases, with 22 bases lying between them.

The chain couples TRBV7-9 to TRBJ2-5; D is unclear. CDR3 size: 13 residues. Germline V gene data show CDR1 as SEHNR and CDR2 as FQNEAQ (reference sequence). Trimming left V 1 base short and J 5 bases short, with 8 bases between. CDR3 protein: CASSLVVGETQYF. The CDR3, as DNA: TGTGCCAGCAGCTTAGTTGTCGGGGAGACCCAGTACTTC.

The gene calls are TRBV6-1 and TRBJ2-1; weak D call: TRBD1 (6 bases). Germline values: CDR1 MNHNS, CDR2 SASEGT. This CDR3 region has 16 residues. Trimming shortened V by 4 bases and J by 3 bases, and 16 bases separated the two germline ends. This CDR3 is CASSGRPTGSYNEQFF. The DNA of the CDR3 is TGTGCCAGCAGTGGGCGGCCAACAGGGAGCTACAATGAGCAGTTCTTC.

The chain employs TRBV7-9 and TRBJ1-3; no clear D gene. V lost 5 bases, J lost 0 bases, and 14 bases lay in between. The CDR3 has 16 amino acids. CDR1 and CDR2 (germline): SEHNR, FQNEAQ (reference sequence). CDR3 coding DNA: TGTGCCAGCAGCCCGGATAGAGGGTACTCTGGAAACACCATATATTTT. It encodes CASSPDRGYSGNTIYF.

The gene calls are TRBV6-1 and TRBJ1-1; TRBD1 might be the D (6 bases). The V gene lost 7 bases and the J gene lost 4 bases, with 13 bases spanning the gap. The CDR3 covers 13 residues. CDR1 MNHNS and CDR2 SASEGT come from the germline V gene. Written as DNA, the CDR3 is TGTGCCAGCACCCAGGGGATCGGCACTGAAGCTTTCTTT. Protein product: CASTQGIGTEAFF.

CDR3 sequence reads: CASKQGSGGYYTEAFF. In nucleotides, the CDR3 is TGCGCCAGCAAACAAGGGAGTGGAGGGTATTACACTGAAGCTTTCTTT. V gene TRBV5-1 combines with J gene TRBJ1-1; D is uncertain. The CDR3 contains 16 residues. Per germline, CDR1 SGHRS and CDR2 YFSETQ. V was cut by 6 bases and J by 3 bases, with 21 bases left in between.

The J gene is TRBJ2-5, the V gene TRBV5-4; 7 nucleotides agree with TRBD1. The CDR3 contains 15 residues. After removal of 4 bases from V and 2 bases from J, the junction contained 8 bases not matched to a gene. Germline loops: CDR1 SGHNT, CDR2 YYREEE (reference sequence). This chain's CDR3 is CASSLRQGGQETQYF. The CDR3 bases are TGTGCCAGCAGCCTTAGACAGGGTGGACAAGAGACCCAGTACTTC.

This chain uses TRBV18 with TRBJ1-1, with 9 bases matching TRBD1. CDR3 length: 17 amino acids. V was clipped by 2 bases and J by 4 bases; unmatched bases: 11. The germline gives CDR1 KGHSH, CDR2 LQKENI. The CDR3 region has the DNA TGTGCCAGCTCACCAGTGAGGACAGGGGATAGAGTCACTGAAGCTTTCTTT. Translation gives CASSPVRTGDRVTEAFF. The entire variable domain, with the rest obtained from reference TRBV18 and TRBJ1-1, is as follows: NAGVMQNPRHLVRRRGQEARLRCSPMKGHSHVYWYRQLPEEGLKFMVYLQKENIIDESGMPKERFSAEFPKEGPSILRIQQVVRGDSAAYFCASSPVRTGDRVTEAFFGQGTRLTVV.

CDR3 sequence: CSVFRGTEAFF. Written as DNA, the CDR3 is TGCAGCGTCTTTAGGGGGACTGAAGCTTTCTTT. J is TRBJ1-1 and V is TRBV29-1; D may be TRBD1 (6 bases). The CDR3 is made up of 11 amino acids. Deletions cut 6 bases from V and 5 bases from J, with 10 bases between. In germline, CDR1 is SQVTM, CDR2 ANQGSEA.

The chain employs TRBV5-6 and TRBJ1-2; 7 bases align to TRBD1. The CDR3 totals 17 residues. The junction had 15 bases not matched to a gene; V was cut back by 4 bases and J by 3 bases. CDR1 is SGHDT, CDR2 YYEEEE, per germline. CDR3 in DNA: TGTGCCAGCAGCCCACACCTCGCACAGGGGATGGACTATGGCTACACCTTC. Amino acids: CASSPHLAQGMDYGYTF.

The chain links TRBV2 to TRBJ2-1, with D perhaps matching TRBD2 (5 bases). CDR3 length: 11 amino acids. Germline V gene lookup returns CDR1 SNHLY and CDR2 FYNNEI. Trimming pared 7 bases from V and 8 bases from J, leaving 9 bases between. CDR3 nucleotides: TGTGCCAGCATACTAGTCGATGAGCAGTTCTTC. Its translation: CASILVDEQFF.

This sequence joins TRBV7-2 and TRBJ2-3; TRBD2 agrees at 8 bases. V trimming: 2 bases; J trimming: 5 bases; junction bases outside the gene matches: 9. CDR3 length: 16 amino acids. Looked up from germline, CDR1 is SGHTA and CDR2 is FQGNSA. CDR3 sequence (DNA): TGTGCCAGCAGCTTACGGAACGGGAGGGATGGAGATACGCAGTATTTT. Its translation is CASSLRNGRDGDTQYF.

V usage is TRBV11-2 and J usage is TRBJ2-3, with 9 bases fitting TRBD2. Trimming at V came to 5 bases and at J to 3 bases, leaving 12 bases not matched to a gene. The CDR3 length is 17 residues. The germline CDR1 and CDR2 sequences are SGHAT and FQNNGV. In DNA form, the CDR3 reads TGTGCCAGCAGCGCCCGGGGGACTAGCTCTGTTACAGATACGCAGTATTTT. Translating it yields CASSARGTSSVTDTQYF.

This CDR3 reads CASRLDSGSNQPQHF. The CDR3 DNA sequence: TGTGCCAGCAGATTGGACAGTGGGAGCAATCAGCCCCAGCATTTT. This rearrangement joins TRBV6-5 to TRBJ1-5; D might be TRBD1 (6 bases). CDR1 and CDR2 from the germline V gene are MNHEY and SVGAGI. Trimming cost V 6 bases and J 1 base, with 13 bases left between them. The CDR3 spans 15 residues.

The gene calls are TRBV19 and TRBJ1-1, with unresolved D. Germline V lookup: CDR1 LNHDA, CDR2 SQIVND (reference sequence). This CDR3 spans 12 amino acids. The V gene lost 6 bases and the J gene lost 1 base, with 6 bases spanning the gap. CDR3 amino acids: CASRRGNTEAFF. CDR3 DNA: TGTGCCAGTAGGAGAGGGAACACTGAAGCTTTCTTT.

The chain has TRBV29-1 and TRBJ1-1; D might be TRBD1 (6 bases). The CDR3 contains 14 residues. Trimming removed 5 bases from V and 5 bases from J, with 18 bases in between. CDR1 is SQVTM and CDR2 is ANQGSEA in the germline V gene. For the CDR3, the DNA is TGCAGCGTTCTCATAGGGGGGGAGAAGACTGAAGCTTTCTTT. This translates into CSVLIGGEKTEAFF.

As for this clone: The junction does not match germline at one end; this may be a read error. The rearrangement links TRBV2 to TRBJ1-2; TRBD1 agrees at 11 bases. The CDR3 runs to 16 residues. The V gene's germline CDR1 is SNHLY and CDR2 FYNNEI. CDR3 sequence reads: CASSDGRDRGNYDYTF. The CDR3 DNA follows: TGTGCCAGCAGTGATGGGAGGGACAGGGGGAACTATGACTACACCTTC.

The chain couples TRBV4-3 to TRBJ1-4; perhaps TRBD1 as D (5 bases). The germline V gene encodes CDR1 LGHNA and CDR2 YSLEER. The CDR3 has 14 residues. V was clipped by 1 base and J by 8 bases, with 11 bases between them. Written as DNA, the CDR3 is TGCGCCAGCAGCCAAGGGGTAGGGGTCGAAAAACTGTTTTTT. Protein product: CASSQGVGVEKLFF.

This sequence joins TRBV29-1 and TRBJ2-1; 9 nucleotides align to TRBD2. The CDR3 extends over 14 amino acids. Per the germline V gene, CDR1 is SQVTM and CDR2 is ANQGSEA. Unmatched junction bases numbered 7, after V lost 4 bases and J lost 6 bases. CDR3 sequence: CSVVGLASANEQFF. The CDR3 DNA sequence: TGCAGCGTTGTGGGACTAGCTTCTGCCAATGAGCAGTTCTTC.

The chain combines TRBV5-4 with TRBJ1-1; 7 bases line up with TRBD1. The CDR3 spans 16 residues. Germline V gives CDR1 SGHNT, CDR2 YYREEE (reference sequence). Trimming cost V 0 bases and J 1 base; bases outside gene matches: 6. The DNA for the CDR3 is TGTGCCAGCAGCTTGGTAGCTCCAGGGGGGAACACTGAAGCTTTCTTT. This gives the protein CASSLVAPGGNTEAFF.

This rearrangement joins TRBV5-6 to TRBJ2-1, with D possibly matching TRBD1 (6 bases). The V gene lost 4 bases and the J gene lost 4 bases, with 18 bases spanning the gap. The CDR3 has 16 amino acids. The germline V gene encodes CDR1 SGHDT and CDR2 YYEEEE. The CDR3 region is CASSGGKAGDYNEQFF. Written as DNA, the CDR3 is TGTGCCAGCAGCGGTGGCAAGGCAGGGGATTACAATGAGCAGTTCTTC. Combining the CDR3 with reference TRBV5-6 and TRBJ2-1 gives the whole variable domain DAGVTQSPTHLIKTRGQQVTLRCSPKSGHDTVSWYQQALGQGPQFIFQYYEEEERQRGNFPDRFSGHQFPNYSSELNVNALLLGDSALYLCASSGGKAGDYNEQFFGPGTRLTVL.